Included here is one T cell receptor (beta chain) sequence, with context. The antigen remains undetermined. These data come from a study of Ad26.COV2.S vaccination and SARS-CoV-2 variants. Study results and caveats: Vaccine recipients posted higher spike-specific TCR breadth than their placebo counterparts.

Deletions cut 1 base from V and 8 bases from J, with 17 bases between. From germline, CDR1 is MNHNS and CDR2 SASEGT. The CDR3 runs 15 residues. Repertoires were generated with immunoSEQ multiplex PCR, while TCRdb's copy carries only in-frame clones and drops some. The top ten clones hold roughly 10% of a sample with around 300,000 clones, 86% of them seen once. Specified treatment: roughly 20 received Ad26.COV2.S at low or high dose, single or two shots; about 5 received placebo; per-sample allocation not given. At day 63 after the first vaccine or placebo injection, samples were drawn. This material consisted of peripheral blood, taken in a trial of Ad26.COV2.S vaccine versus placebo. V is TRBV6-1 and J is TRBJ1-2; D is ambiguous. This receptor was taken from a person between 18 and 65 years old who received the Ad26.COV2.S COVID-19 vaccine or a placebo. The DNA of the CDR3 is TGTGCCAGCAGTGAAGTAGGCCTTGTAGTAGGCGGCTACACCTTC. This gives the protein CASSEVGLVVGGYTF.